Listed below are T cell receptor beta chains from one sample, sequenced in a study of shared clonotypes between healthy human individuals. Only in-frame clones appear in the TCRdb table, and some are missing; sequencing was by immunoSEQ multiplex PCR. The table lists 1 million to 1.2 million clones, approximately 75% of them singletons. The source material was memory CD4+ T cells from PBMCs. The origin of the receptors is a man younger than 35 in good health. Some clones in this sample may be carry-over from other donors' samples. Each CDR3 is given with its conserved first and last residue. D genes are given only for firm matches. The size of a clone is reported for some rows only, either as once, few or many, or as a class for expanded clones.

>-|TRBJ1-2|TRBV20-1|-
TGCAGTGCTAGATTGGCGGATGGCTACACCTTC
CSARLADGYTF
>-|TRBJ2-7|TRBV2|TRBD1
TGTGCCAGCAGTCGGGACAGGGGCGGCGAGCAGTACTTC
CASSRDRGGEQYF
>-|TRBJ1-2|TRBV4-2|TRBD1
TGTGCCAGCAGCCAGGAAGGACAGGGTTATGGCTACACCTTC
CASSQEGQGYGYTF
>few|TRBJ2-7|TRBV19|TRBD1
TGTGCCAGTAGTTCCGGGACAGGGACCTACGAGCAGTACTTC
CASSSGTGTYEQYF
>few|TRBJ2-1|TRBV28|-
TGTGCCAGCAGTTTTCTAAGGGGCGGGAATAGAGATGAGCAGTTCTTC
CASSFLRGGNRDEQFF
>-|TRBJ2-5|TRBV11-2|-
TGTGCCAGCAGCGAGAGGGGGGACGCCCGTTACCAAGAGACCCAGTACTTC
CASSERGDARYQETQYF
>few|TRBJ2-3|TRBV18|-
TGTGCCAGCTCACCGCAACAGGGCACAGATACGCAGTATTTT
CASSPQQGTDTQYF
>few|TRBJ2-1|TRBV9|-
TGTGCCAGCAGTGGAATTGATGAGCAGTTCTTC
CASSGIDEQFF
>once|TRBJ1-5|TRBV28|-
TGTGCCAGCAGTTTATTAGGAGGGGAGGGTCAGCCCCAGCATTTT
CASSLLGGEGQPQHF
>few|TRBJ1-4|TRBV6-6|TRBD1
TGTGCCAGCAGTTACGCCGGGACAGGGAATGAAAAACTGTTTTTT
CASSYAGTGNEKLFF
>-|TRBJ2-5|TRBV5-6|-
TGTGCCAGCAGCTTGTCGGGGGCTGAGACCCAGTACTTC
CASSLSGAETQYF
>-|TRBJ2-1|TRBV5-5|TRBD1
TGTGCCAGCAGCTTGGGGGGACAGGGCCTCAATGAGCAGTTCTTC
CASSLGGQGLNEQFF
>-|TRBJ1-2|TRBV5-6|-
TGTGCCAGCAGCTTGTTAGGCAGGCGGGCTAACTATGGCTACACCTTC
CASSLLGRRANYGYTF
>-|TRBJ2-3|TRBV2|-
TGTGCCAGCAAAGAAAAGGTGGCCAGCACAGATACGCAGTATTTT
CASKEKVASTDTQYF
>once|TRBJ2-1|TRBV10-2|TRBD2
TGCGCCAGCAATCCTAGCGGGAGGCACAATGAGCAGTTCTTC
CASNPSGRHNEQFF
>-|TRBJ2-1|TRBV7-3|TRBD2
TGTGCCAGCAGCTTAAACCCAGCGGGAGTCTCTGAGCAGTTCTTC
CASSLNPAGVSEQFF
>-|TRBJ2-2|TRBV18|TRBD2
TGTGCCAGCTCACGTCTTCTAGCGGAGAACACCGGGGAGCTGTTTTTT
CASSRLLAENTGELFF
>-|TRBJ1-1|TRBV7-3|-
TGTGCCAGCAGCTTAGCCGCGGGGAACACTGAAGCTTTCTTT
CASSLAAGNTEAFF
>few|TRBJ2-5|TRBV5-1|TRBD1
TGCGCCAGCAGCTCTAAGGGACAGTGGCAAGAGACCCAGTACTTC
CASSSKGQWQETQYF
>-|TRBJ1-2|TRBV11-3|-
TGTGCCAGCAGCCAGGGAGACTATGGCTACACCTTC
CASSQGDYGYTF
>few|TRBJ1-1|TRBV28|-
TGTGCCAGCAGTTTATGGCATACTCCGAACACTGAAGCTTTCTTT
CASSLWHTPNTEAFF
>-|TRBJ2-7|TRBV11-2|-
TGTGCCAGCAGCTTAGCTGGGCTAGGGAACGAGCAGTACTTC
CASSLAGLGNEQYF
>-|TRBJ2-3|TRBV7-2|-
TGTGCCAGCCGAGGGAGGGGGAGCACAGATACGCAGTATTTT
CASRGRGSTDTQYF
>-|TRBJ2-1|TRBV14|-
TGTGCCAGCAGCTTCCTACAAAACTCCTACAATGAGCAGTTCTTC
CASSFLQNSYNEQFF
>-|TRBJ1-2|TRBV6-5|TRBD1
TGTGCCAGCAGCCATGACGGGACAGGCTTATCCTACACCTTC
CASSHDGTGLSYTF
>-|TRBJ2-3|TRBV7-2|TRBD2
TGTGCCAGCAGCTCCGCCCCTAGCGGGAGGCCCACAGATACGCAGTATTTT
CASSSAPSGRPTDTQYF
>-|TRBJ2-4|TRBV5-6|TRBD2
TGTGCCAGCAGCCCTGGGAAGATGGCTAGCGGGAGGGGAGGGAACATTCAGTACTTC
CASSPGKMASGRGGNIQYF
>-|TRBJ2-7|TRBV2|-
TGTGCCAGCAGTGAATCCGGGGCTCGGTACGAGCAGTACTTC
CASSESGARYEQYF
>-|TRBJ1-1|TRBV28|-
TGTGCCAGCAGTTTTGTCGGCGGCAGGCTGAACACTGAAGCTTTCTTT
CASSFVGGRLNTEAFF
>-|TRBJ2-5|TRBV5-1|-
TGCGCCAGCAGCTTGGAGGGGGTTGGGGAGACCCAGTACTTC
CASSLEGVGETQYF
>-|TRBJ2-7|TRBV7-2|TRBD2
TGTGCCAGCAGCCTCGGGACTAGCGGTAACTACGAGCAGTACTTC
CASSLGTSGNYEQYF
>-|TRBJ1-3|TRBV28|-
TGTGCCAGCAGTTTATGGGGGGCAGATGGAAACACCATATATTTT
CASSLWGADGNTIYF
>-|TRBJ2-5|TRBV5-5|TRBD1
TGTGCCAGCAGCTTACAGACAGGGGAAGAGACCCAGTACTTC
CASSLQTGEETQYF
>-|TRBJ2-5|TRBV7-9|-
TGTGCCAGCAGCTTACCCGGTCAATGGGAGACCCAGTACTTC
CASSLPGQWETQYF
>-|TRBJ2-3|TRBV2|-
TGTGCCAGCAGTATGGAGAGTGGTACAGATACGCAGTATTTT
CASSMESGTDTQYF
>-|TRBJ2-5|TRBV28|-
TGTGCCAGCAGTTCGGGGGTCCCAGAGACCCAGTACTTC
CASSSGVPETQYF
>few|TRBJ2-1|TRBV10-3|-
TGTGCCATCAGTGACCCCAAGTATAGTGAGCAGTTCTTC
CAISDPKYSEQFF
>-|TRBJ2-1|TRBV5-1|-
TGCGCCAGCAGCTTTATAAATGAGCAGTTCTTC
CASSFINEQFF
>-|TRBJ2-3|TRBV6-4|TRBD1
TGTGCCAGCAGTGACTCGGGACAGGCCACAGATACGCAGTATTTT
CASSDSGQATDTQYF
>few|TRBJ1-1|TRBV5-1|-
TGCGCCAGCAGCTTGGGTCACCGGACGGTGAACACTGAAGCTTTCTTT
CASSLGHRTVNTEAFF
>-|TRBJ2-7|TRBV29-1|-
TGCAGCGTTGAGGACAGAAGCTACGAGCAGTACTTC
CSVEDRSYEQYF
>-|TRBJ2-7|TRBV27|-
TGTGCCAGCAGTTTATTACAGGGTTACGAGCAGTACTTC
CASSLLQGYEQYF
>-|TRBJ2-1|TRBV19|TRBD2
TGTGCCAGTAGTGAAAAACCCGGGACTACTGAGCAGTTCTTC
CASSEKPGTTEQFF
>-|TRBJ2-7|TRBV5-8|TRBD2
TGTGCCAGCAGCTTGCCGATTAGCGGGAGGGGCTCCTACGAGCAGTACTTC
CASSLPISGRGSYEQYF
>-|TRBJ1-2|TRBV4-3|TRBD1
TGCGCCAGCAGCCAAGTGGCAGGACAGGGGGCCTTCTATGGCTACACCTTC
CASSQVAGQGAFYGYTF
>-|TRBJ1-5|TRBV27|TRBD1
TGTGCCAGCAGTCCCCGGACAGGGGGCAATCAGCCCCAGCATTTT
CASSPRTGGNQPQHF
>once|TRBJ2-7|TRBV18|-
TGTGCCAGCTCACCACCAGACCGGGCGGCCTACGAGCAGTACTTC
CASSPPDRAAYEQYF
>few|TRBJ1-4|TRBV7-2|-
TGTGCCAGCAGCTTATCTGGGGGTTCTAATGAAAAACTGTTTTTT
CASSLSGGSNEKLFF
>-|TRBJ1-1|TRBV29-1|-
TGCAGCGTTGAAGAGGCTCACTTT
CSVEEAHF
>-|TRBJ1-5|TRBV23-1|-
TGCGCCAGCTGGGCGGGGCTTGGTACGTCTCAGCCCCAGCATTTT
CASWAGLGTSQPQHF
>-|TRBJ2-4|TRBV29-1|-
TGCAGCGTTGAGTGGCGGAGCGAAAACATTCAGTACTTC
CSVEWRSENIQYF
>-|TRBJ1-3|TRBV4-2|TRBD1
TGTGCCAGCAGCCAGGACAGGCTGGGAAACACCATATATTTT
CASSQDRLGNTIYF
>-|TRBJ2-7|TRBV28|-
TGTGCCAGCAGAAGTAGCGAGTCCTACGAGCAGTACTTC
CASRSSESYEQYF
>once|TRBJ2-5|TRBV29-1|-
TGCAGCGTTCTAGACAGCTACAGACAAGAGACCCAGTACTTC
CSVLDSYRQETQYF
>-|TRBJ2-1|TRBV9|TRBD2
TGTGCCAGCAGCGCCCCGGCGGGGACTAGCTATTACAATGAGCAGTTCTTC
CASSAPAGTSYYNEQFF
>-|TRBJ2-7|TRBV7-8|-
TGTGCCAGCAGCTTAGGGGACGGACCCGGCTACGAGCAGTACTTC
CASSLGDGPGYEQYF